A selection of T cell receptor beta chains follows, all from one sample in a study of T cells after yellow fever vaccination. TCRdb reprocessed the 5' RACE reads via MiXCR and lists one record per CDR3 protein. This repertoire shows 340,000 or so distinct CDR3 sequences, around 12% found once; its top ten account for 3% to 4%. Sequences were derived from CD4+ T cells sorted from PBMCs, sampled 15 days after the yellow fever booster vaccination. The receptors derive from a man aged 18-30 years who received the YFV17D yellow fever vaccine. The CDR3 runs from the conserved cysteine through the conserved F or W. The order of the fields is V gene, D gene, J gene, clone size, CDR3 protein, CDR3 DNA. A D gene is named only where the DNA matches it firmly. The size field is filled for only some rows; it gives once, few, many or a size class.

TRBV29-1	NA	TRBJ2-6	NA	CSVDGGPGANVLTF	TGCAGCGTTGATGGGGGGCCCGGGGCCAACGTCCTGACTTTC
TRBV6-5	NA	TRBJ1-6	NA	CASSYPGTGTPLHF	TGTGCCAGCAGTTATCCAGGGACGGGGACACCCCTCCACTTT
TRBV7-2	NA	TRBJ1-2	few	CASSLAAGRNYGYTF	TGTGCCAGCAGCTTAGCGGCTGGACGGAACTATGGCTACACCTTC
TRBV6-1	NA	TRBJ1-5	few	CASSELGGNQPQHF	TGTGCCAGCAGTGAGTTGGGGGGGAATCAGCCCCAGCATTTT
TRBV20-1	NA	TRBJ1-5	NA	CSARDARQFNQPQHF	TGCAGTGCTAGAGATGCACGCCAGTTTAATCAGCCCCAGCATTTT
TRBV10-3	TRBD1	TRBJ1-4	many	CAIRGGDGEKLFF	TGTGCCATCAGAGGGGGCGATGGTGAAAAACTGTTTTTT
TRBV5-1	TRBD1	TRBJ1-2	few	CASSWIPGQGNGYTF	TGCGCCAGCAGCTGGATTCCGGGACAGGGGAATGGCTACACCTTC
TRBV7-3	NA	TRBJ1-5	NA	CASSLPRGSSQPQHF	TGTGCCAGCAGCTTACCTAGGGGGTCGAGCCAGCCCCAGCATTTT
TRBV3-1	NA	TRBJ2-7	few	CASSRGHDYEQYF	TGTGCCAGCAGCCGAGGACACGACTACGAGCAGTACTTC
TRBV2	TRBD1	TRBJ1-5	NA	CASSGQGLNNQPQHF	TGTGCCAGCAGTGGACAGGGTCTAAATAATCAGCCCCAGCATTTT
TRBV9	NA	TRBJ1-3	few	CASSVSGNTIYF	TGTGCCAGCAGCGTATCTGGAAACACCATATATTTT
TRBV7-2	TRBD1	TRBJ2-7	NA	CASSFGTGGKQYF	TGTGCCAGCAGCTTCGGGACAGGGGGGAAGCAGTACTTC
TRBV5-8	NA	TRBJ1-2	NA	CASSPQMGYGYTF	TGTGCCAGCTCACCTCAAATGGGCTATGGCTACACCTTC
TRBV20-1	NA	TRBJ2-5	NA	CSASGSRDLQETQYF	TGCAGTGCCTCAGGGTCTCGGGACTTACAAGAGACCCAGTACTTC
TRBV20-1	TRBD1	TRBJ1-6	few	CSARDVEGASPLHF	TGCAGTGCTAGAGATGTGGAGGGGGCGTCACCCCTCCACTTT
TRBV7-2	NA	TRBJ2-7	few	CASSPGRSRISYEQYF	TGTGCCAGCAGCCCGGGCCGGAGTCGAATCTCCTACGAGCAGTACTTC
TRBV20-1	NA	TRBJ1-2	NA	CSASSRGTGYTF	TGCAGTGCTAGCTCCAGGGGAACCGGCTACACCTTC
TRBV20-1	NA	TRBJ2-2	NA	CSARNQNTGELFF	TGCAGTGCTCGAAATCAGAACACCGGGGAGCTGTTTTTT
TRBV3-1	NA	TRBJ2-2	NA	CASSQGGQLHTGELFF	TGTGCCAGCAGCCAAGGAGGCCAGCTCCACACCGGGGAGCTGTTTTTT
TRBV11-2	NA	TRBJ1-5	few	CASSLGRGGHGQPQHF	TGTGCCAGCAGCTTAGGCAGGGGAGGACACGGTCAGCCCCAGCATTTT
TRBV11-1	NA	TRBJ2-1	NA	CASSLEAGAENEQFF	TGTGCCAGCAGCTTAGAGGCGGGGGCGGAAAATGAGCAGTTCTTC
TRBV2	TRBD1	TRBJ1-2	few	CARGQGFDGYTF	TGTGCCAGGGGACAGGGGTTTGATGGCTACACCTTC
TRBV9	NA	TRBJ1-1	NA	CASTSSPNTEAFF	TGTGCCAGCACCTCGAGCCCGAACACTGAAGCTTTCTTT
TRBV29-1	TRBD1	TRBJ2-3	few	CSAGQVGRGMQYF	TGCAGCGCCGGACAGGTTGGAAGGGGTATGCAGTATTTT
TRBV5-5	NA	TRBJ1-1	few	CASGLSLEGLNTEAFF	TGTGCCAGCGGATTGTCGCTTGAGGGGCTGAACACTGAAGCTTTCTTT
TRBV7-2	NA	TRBJ1-5	few	CASSGDTQPQHF	TGTGCCAGCAGCGGGGACACCCAGCCCCAGCATTTT
TRBV7-8	TRBD2	TRBJ2-1	few	CASSQGLAGGHSYNEQFF	TGTGCCAGCAGCCAGGGACTAGCGGGGGGCCACTCCTACAATGAGCAGTTCTTC
TRBV6-2/TRBV6-3	NA	TRBJ1-4	few	CASTTVTANEKLFF	TGTGCCAGCACCACAGTAACGGCTAATGAAAAACTGTTTTTT
TRBV6-2/TRBV6-3	TRBD1	TRBJ1-1	NA	CASSRKDRLGTEAFF	TGTGCCAGCAGTAGGAAGGACAGGCTCGGCACTGAAGCTTTCTTT
TRBV6-2/TRBV6-3	TRBD2	TRBJ2-1	many	CASSNSGTSRSYNEQFF	TGTGCCAGCAGTAACTCCGGGACTAGTCGCTCCTACAATGAGCAGTTCTTC
TRBV21-1	NA	TRBJ1-6	few	CASSNWGAGNSPLHF	NA
TRBV7-9	TRBD2	TRBJ2-7	NA	CASSFGTSGRREQYF	TGTGCCAGCAGCTTCGGGACTAGCGGAAGGCGCGAGCAGTACTTC
TRBV20-1	TRBD2	TRBJ2-1	NA	CSAPTSGDEQFF	TGCAGTGCCCCGACTAGCGGGGATGAGCAGTTCTTC